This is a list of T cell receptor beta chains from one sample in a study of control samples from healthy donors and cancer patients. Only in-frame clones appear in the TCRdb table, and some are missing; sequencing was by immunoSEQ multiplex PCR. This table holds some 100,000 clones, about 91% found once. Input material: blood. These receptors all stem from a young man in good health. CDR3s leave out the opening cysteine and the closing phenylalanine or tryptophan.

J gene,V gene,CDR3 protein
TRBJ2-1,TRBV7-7,ASSSGLAGSYNEQF
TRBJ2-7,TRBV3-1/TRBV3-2,ASSQTALYEQY
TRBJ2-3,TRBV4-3,ATGQFGSGRGTQY
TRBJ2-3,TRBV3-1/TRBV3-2,ASSQGRGGSTDTQY
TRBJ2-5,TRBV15,ATTPRSGGKETQY
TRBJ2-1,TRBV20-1,SASFNRRSYNEQF
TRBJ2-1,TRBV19,ASSFRADNEQF
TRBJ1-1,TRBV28,ASREQGGARTEAF
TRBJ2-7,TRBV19,ASSIAGGPVNEQY
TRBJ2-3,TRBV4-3,ASSQAMGLAGFSTDTQY
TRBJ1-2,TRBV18,ASSPQGIGDYGYT
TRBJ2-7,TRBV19,ASSTYRGWQY
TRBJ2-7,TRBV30,AWSLGRGDYEQY
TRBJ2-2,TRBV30,AWREDINTGELF
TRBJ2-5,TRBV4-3,ASSQNGGTQETQY
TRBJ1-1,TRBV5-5,ASSLGTGPRTEAF
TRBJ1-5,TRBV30,AWRQGANQPQH
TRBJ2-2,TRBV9,ASSASGRAIGELF
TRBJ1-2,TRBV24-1,ATSDFLGNGYT
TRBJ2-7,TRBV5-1,ASSWGQGSSYEQY
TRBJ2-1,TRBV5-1,ASSLASYNEQF
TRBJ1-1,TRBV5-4,ASSWVDRKEAF
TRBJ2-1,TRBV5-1,AHLIAGDRFNEQF
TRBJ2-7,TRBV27,ASSLSWREVTYEQY
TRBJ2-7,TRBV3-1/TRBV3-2,ASSQDPGPSYEQY
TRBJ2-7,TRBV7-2,ASSSLLYGEQY
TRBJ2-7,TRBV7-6,ASSYTITGSYEQY
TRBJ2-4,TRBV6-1,ASSEPASVINIQY
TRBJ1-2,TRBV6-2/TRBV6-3,ASSSRDNYGYT
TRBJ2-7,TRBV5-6,ASSFNGYDRHEQY